These 30 T cell receptor beta chains share one sample of origin, sequenced in a study of blood T cell repertoires in COVID-19. The method was immunoSEQ multiplex PCR; TCRdb's version includes in-frame clones alone and lacks a portion of them. The sample holds about 120,000 clones, 80% to 90% seen once. Sequenced input: peripheral blood. Receptors originate from a man between 65 and 85 years old with active or convalescent COVID-19.

The V call is TRBV20-1, the J call TRBJ1-1, with 11 bases lining up with TRBD1. The CDR3 is made up of 14 amino acids. The germline V gene has CDR1 DFQATT and CDR2 SNEGSKA (reference sequence). J gave up 5 bases and V 3 bases, and 5 bases lay outside the gene matches. The CDR3 sequence is CSASRDRGATEAFF. CDR3 DNA: TGCAGTGCTAGTAGGGACAGGGGGGCGACTGAAGCTTTCTTT.

This rearrangement joins TRBV27 to TRBJ2-7; 9 bases agree with TRBD1. The CDR3 covers 16 residues. Germline V gives CDR1 MNHEY, CDR2 SMNVEV (reference sequence). V shed 5 bases and J 0 bases; nucleotides not matched to a gene: 8. The CDR3 is CASSPTGGFDSYEQYF. The CDR3, as DNA: TGTGCCAGCAGTCCAACAGGGGGCTTTGACTCCTACGAGCAGTACTTC.

The rearrangement joins TRBV19 to TRBJ2-1; 10 positions match TRBD2. CDR3 length equals 18 residues. Germline V lookup: CDR1 LNHDA, CDR2 SQIVND (reference sequence). J was trimmed by 0 bases and V by 4 bases; bases with no gene match: 9. Written as DNA, the CDR3 is TGTGCCAGTAGTAGAGCTCTAGCGGGGGCAAGCTCCTACAATGAGCAGTTCTTC. Residues: CASSRALAGASSYNEQFF.

The V gene is TRBV28, the J gene TRBJ2-1, with 12 bases lining up with TRBD2. This CDR3 is 17 amino acids long. CDR1 is MDHEN, CDR2 SYDVKM, per germline. V dropped 5 bases and J dropped 4; count of bases not matched to a gene: 9. The CDR3 loop reads CASSPPLAGGGYNEQFF. Here the CDR3 DNA reads TGTGCCAGCAGTCCTCCTCTAGCGGGAGGGGGATACAATGAGCAGTTCTTC.

Note on this clone: The sample contains more than one DNA sequence encoding this CDR3. The chain joins TRBV19 to TRBJ1-5; 10 nucleotides match TRBD1. V shed 9 bases, J shed 2 bases, and the junction held 4 bases outside the gene matches. CDR1 and CDR2 (germline): LNHDA, SQIVND (reference sequence). There are 14 residues in the CDR3. The CDR3 nucleotides are TGTGCCAGCGGGGGGACAGGGGGCAATCAGCCCCAGCATTTT. Its translation: CASGGTGGNQPQHF.

The chain couples TRBV12-3 or TRBV12-4 to TRBJ2-2, with D maybe TRBD1 (6 bases). The V and J ends lost 7 bases and 4 bases respectively, with 10 bases between them. The length of the CDR3 is 13 residues. The CDR3 sequence is CASILQGTGELFF. As DNA, the CDR3 is TGTGCCAGCATCCTACAGGGCACCGGGGAGCTGTTTTTT.

The V and J genes are TRBV9 and TRBJ2-7; the match to TRBD2 covers 9 bases. The CDR3 covers 15 residues. The V segment lost 1 base and the J segment 1 base; nucleotides outside the gene matches: 3. Germline-derived CDR1 and CDR2 are SGDLS and YYNGEE. The CDR3 loop reads CASSVSSGKSYEQYF. The CDR3 bases are TGTGCCAGCAGCGTATCTAGCGGGAAGTCCTACGAGCAGTACTTC.

The rearrangement uses TRBV7-8 and TRBJ2-2, with TRBD2 matching over 11 bases. This CDR3 comprises 19 residues. Losses at the gene ends were 5 bases for V and 0 bases for J; bases not matched to a gene: 11. Germline assignment: CDR1 SGHVS and CDR2 FQNEAQ. CDR3 sequence (DNA): TGTGCCAGCAGCCCGGGCGGGGTAGCGGGAGGGCCGAACACCGGGGAGCTGTTTTTT. Protein sequence: CASSPGGVAGGPNTGELFF.

The chain has TRBV11-2 and TRBJ1-1; 9 nucleotides line up with TRBD1. The V segment lost 4 bases and the J segment 7 bases; nucleotides outside the gene matches: 13. Germline V gene lookup returns CDR1 SGHAT and CDR2 FQNNGV. The CDR3 has 16 amino acids. CDR3 sequence (DNA): TGTGCCAGCAGCTCATACTTAGGGGGGGGACAGGGTGAAGCTTTCTTT. This gives the protein CASSSYLGGGQGEAFF.

The rearrangement joins TRBV7-3 to TRBJ1-4, with D maybe TRBD1 (6 bases). Germline V gives CDR1 SGHTA, CDR2 FQGTGA. This CDR3 comprises 17 residues. Trimming shortened V by 5 bases and J by 2 bases, and 18 bases separated the two germline ends. In nucleotides, the CDR3 is TGTGCCAGCAGCCCGCCGGGGGGCCGCGCTACTAATGAAAAACTGTTTTTT. It is translated as CASSPPGGRATNEKLFF.

This clone was found a few times. The chain employs TRBV29-1 and TRBJ2-3, with 13 bases matching TRBD2. The CDR3 totals 15 residues. V dropped 7 bases and J dropped 4; count of bases not matched to a gene: 8. In germline, CDR1 is SQVTM, CDR2 ANQGSEA. CDR3 amino acids: CSAPGTSGIADTQYF. In nucleotides, the CDR3 is TGCAGCGCCCCGGGGACTAGCGGGATAGCAGATACGCAGTATTTT.

The rearrangement joins TRBV7-9 to TRBJ2-1; tentatively, D is TRBD1 (6 bases). CDR3 length: 16 residues. Per germline, CDR1 SEHNR and CDR2 FQNEAQ (reference sequence). Trimming stripped 5 bases from V and 0 bases from J, with 14 bases between. The DNA for the CDR3 is TGTGCCAGCAGCCGAGACAGGTCCCCCTCCTACAATGAGCAGTTCTTC. The encoded protein is CASSRDRSPSYNEQFF.

V gene TRBV12-5 combines with J gene TRBJ2-5; TRBD1 matches at 7 bases. The CDR3 covers 13 residues. Germline lookup yields CDR1 LGHNT and CDR2 FRNRAP. V shed 5 bases and J 5 bases; nucleotides not matched to a gene: 5. The DNA for the CDR3 is TGTGCTAGTGGTCAACAGGGGCCCGAGACCCAGTACTTC. It specifies CASGQQGPETQYF.

This chain joins TRBV6-5 and TRBJ1-2; TRBD1 agrees at 8 bases. CDR3 length equals 16 residues. From germline, CDR1 is MNHEY and CDR2 SVGAGI. V dropped 4 bases and J dropped 4; count of bases not matched to a gene: 11. The CDR3 DNA reads TGTGCCAGCAGTTTCGACAGGGGAGGGATTGGCTATGGCTACACCTTC. It codes for CASSFDRGGIGYGYTF.

The V gene is TRBV7-2, the J gene TRBJ2-7; 8 bases map to TRBD1. The CDR3 has 14 residues. V was pared by 2 bases and J by 2 bases, with 2 bases of the junction left unmatched. The germline V gene has CDR1 SGHTA and CDR2 FQGNSA. The CDR3 nucleotides read TGTGCCAGCAGCTTATGGACAGGGACCTACGAGCAGTACTTC. Residues: CASSLWTGTYEQYF.

The genes are TRBV19 and TRBJ2-7; D not certain. The germline CDR1 and CDR2 sequences are LNHDA and SQIVND (reference sequence). V was cut by 4 bases and J by 6 bases, with 13 bases left in between. The CDR3 spans 13 residues. The CDR3 region has the DNA TGTGCCAGTAGTACCCCTGGCGGTCTCGAGCAGTACTTC. Its translation: CASSTPGGLEQYF.

The V gene is TRBV5-1, the J gene TRBJ2-2; TRBD2 matches at 7 bases. Per the germline V gene, CDR1 is SGHRS and CDR2 is YFSETQ. The J segment lost 2 bases and the V segment lost 2 bases, leaving 15 bases of the junction unmatched. The CDR3 is made up of 19 amino acids. CDR3 amino acids: CASSFSASGERGNTGELFF. The CDR3 bases are TGCGCCAGCAGCTTCAGTGCCTCGGGGGAGCGGGGAAACACCGGGGAGCTGTTTTTT.

V gene TRBV6-5 combines with J gene TRBJ2-7; 11 nucleotides line up with TRBD1. The germline V gene has CDR1 MNHEY and CDR2 SVGAGI. The CDR3 contains 13 residues. Germline trimming cut 6 bases from V and 5 bases from J; bases unmatched to any gene: 3. CDR3 residues: CASSGQGADEQYF. The CDR3 coding sequence is TGTGCCAGCAGCGGACAGGGGGCCGACGAGCAGTACTTC.

V and J are TRBV29-1 and TRBJ2-1; 10 nucleotides match TRBD2. The junction had 6 bases not matched to a gene; V was cut back by 4 bases and J by 6 bases. There are 14 residues in the CDR3. Germline CDR1 reads SQVTM; CDR2 reads ANQGSEA. In DNA, the CDR3 is TGCAGCGTTGGGAGGGCTAGCGGGAGCAATGAGCAGTTCTTC. Translated: CSVGRASGSNEQFF.

V and J are TRBV11-2 and TRBJ2-1; 16 bases fit TRBD2. This CDR3 contains 15 residues. V was pared by 0 bases and J by 16 bases, with 6 bases of the junction left unmatched. Germline values: CDR1 SGHAT, CDR2 FQNNGV. The CDR3 region is CASSLEGLAGGPDFF. For the CDR3, the DNA is TGTGCCAGCAGCTTAGAGGGACTAGCGGGAGGGCCGGATTTCTTC.

The CDR3: CASRSTGGQETQYF. For the CDR3, the DNA is TGTGCCAGCCGCAGTACAGGGGGCCAAGAGACCCAGTACTTC. The V call is TRBV18, the J call TRBJ2-5; 8 nucleotides align to TRBD1. Germline V gene lookup returns CDR1 KGHSH and CDR2 LQKENI. V gave up 8 bases and J gave up 1 base; unmatched junction bases: 6. This CDR3 region has 14 residues. The full variable domain, completed using reference TRBV18 and TRBJ2-5, is NAGVMQNPRHLVRRRGQEARLRCSPMKGHSHVYWYRQLPEEGLKFMVYLQKENIIDESGMPKERFSAEFPKEGPSILRIQQVVRGDSAAYFCASRSTGGQETQYFGPGTRLLVL.

The CDR3 DNA sequence: TGTGCCAGCAGGGGGGGGACAGGGGCCACTTCTGTGCCCCAGCATTTT. Protein: CASRGGTGATSVPQHF. This chain uses TRBV6-6 with TRBJ1-5; 10 bases match TRBD1. J gave up 9 bases and V 6 bases, and 14 bases lay outside the gene matches. The CDR3 runs to 16 residues. Germline CDR1 reads MNHNY; CDR2 reads SVGAGI (reference sequence).

This clone was counted only a few times. The chain carries TRBV3-1 (or the pseudogene TRBV3-2) and TRBJ2-1; possibly TRBD1 for D (5 bases). This CDR3 has 15 residues. CDR1 is LGHDT, CDR2 YNNKEL, per germline (reference sequence). Between the trimmed V and J ends, which lost 2 bases and 9 bases, there was a span of 17 bases. CDR3 in amino acids: CASSQWGPGTIEQFF. The DNA of the CDR3 is TGTGCCAGCAGCCAATGGGGCCCAGGAACGATTGAGCAGTTCTTC.

Concerning this clone itself: The CDR3 carries no conserved terminal phenylalanine or tryptophan, so it likely arises from a read error. The DNA is omitted, as the CDR3 cannot be located on it reliably, and the CDR3 follows TCRdb's listing. The J gene is TRBJ2-7, the V gene TRBV20-1; the table assigns TRBD1, which was not confirmed against the DNA. 11 amino acids form the CDR3, both terminal residues included. The germline V gene encodes CDR1 DFQATT and CDR2 SNEGSKA (reference sequence). This chain's CDR3 is CSARSGQGDLM.

V and J are TRBV7-2 and TRBJ2-5; no reliable D call. The germline gives CDR1 SGHTA, CDR2 FQGNSA. CDR3 length: 13 amino acids. The germline V and J ends were trimmed by 3 bases and 1 base, with 6 bases remaining between them. The CDR3 DNA is TGTGCCAGCAGCTTGGGCCCCCAAGAGACCCAGTACTTC. This gives the protein CASSLGPQETQYF. The complete variable domain, with remaining parts taken from reference TRBV7-2 and TRBJ2-5, reads GAGVSQSPSNKVTEKGKDVELRCDPISGHTALYWYRQSLGQGLEFLIYFQGNSAPDKSGLPSDRFSAERTGGSVSTLTIQRTQQEDSAVYLCASSLGPQETQYFGPGTRLLVL.

The chain has TRBV24-1 and TRBJ2-1, with TRBD1 as a possible D gene (6 bases). The CDR3 consists of 16 residues. Germline values: CDR1 KGHDR, CDR2 SFDVKD. V lost 2 bases to trimming and J lost 4 bases, with 14 bases between them. CDR3 DNA sequence: TGTGCCACCAGTGATTCCGGACAGACTATATACAATGAGCAGTTCTTC. It specifies CATSDSGQTIYNEQFF.

CDR3 loop: CASSAVRGNTIYF. In DNA, the CDR3 is TGTGCCAGCAGTGCCGTCCGTGGAAACACCATATATTTT. The rearrangement uses TRBV25-1 and TRBJ1-3; the D is unclear. This CDR3 has 13 amino acids. Germline CDR1 is MGHDK and CDR2 is SYGVNS. V was pared by 4 bases and J by 3 bases, with 7 bases between. Supplemented by reference TRBV25-1 and TRBJ1-3, the full variable domain reads EADIYQTPRYLVIGTGKKITLECSQTMGHDKMYWYQQDPGMELHLIHYSYGVNSTEKGDLSSESTVSRIRTEHFPLTLESARPSHTSQYLCASSAVRGNTIYFGEGSWLTVV.

To note about this clone: The sample contains more than one DNA sequence encoding this CDR3. The chain recombines TRBV28 with TRBJ1-2, with D perhaps TRBD1 (5 bases). Trimming left V 3 bases short and J 3 bases short, with 17 bases between. In germline, CDR1 is MDHEN, CDR2 SYDVKM. This CDR3 has 16 residues. CDR3 in amino acids: CASSLGSGGGYYGYTF. CDR3 DNA sequence: TGTGCCAGCAGTTTGGGGAGTGGGGGAGGGTACTATGGCTACACCTTC.

The chain employs TRBV30 and TRBJ1-4, with TRBD1 as a possible D gene (5 bases). Trimming shortened V by 2 bases and J by 5 bases, and 9 bases separated the two germline ends. The CDR3 runs 13 residues. From germline, CDR1 is GTSNPN and CDR2 SVGIG (reference sequence). CDR3 sequence (DNA): TGTGCCTGGAGTCCTAGGGGAAATGAAAAACTGTTTTTT. Its protein is CAWSPRGNEKLFF.

This clone was seen more than once but under ten times. The V gene is TRBV27, the J gene TRBJ2-7, with 11 bases matching TRBD2. This CDR3 spans 18 amino acids. The V and J ends lost 1 base and 0 bases, in that order; junction bases with no gene match: 8. Germline CDR1 MNHEY, CDR2 SMNVEV (reference sequence). In DNA form, the CDR3 reads TGTGCCAGCAGTTTATTACCGGGGACTAGCGGTATCTCCTACGAGCAGTACTTC. Protein: CASSLLPGTSGISYEQYF.